The entry that follows covers one T cell receptor beta chain sequence. It has no known antigen specificity. No quality values exist for individual bases; no much larger clone is one base distant. From cysteine to phenylalanine, the CDR3 is 14 amino acids long. This entry keeps only the CDR3 DNA: 42 bases, framed from base 1. V was cut back by 4 bases and J by 0 bases, leaving a gap of 13 bases between them. Looking up the germline V gene yields CDR1 SQVTM and CDR2 ANQGSEA. The cohort comprised 550 to 700 healthy bone marrow donors. Cohort members were all nominally healthy when sampled, although unrecorded immune exposures were likely present. The donor was CMV seronegative and was included in the group of 352 seronegative cohort members. A peripheral blood sample was provided by each donor, and peripheral blood mononuclear cells were used for TCR beta sequencing. The Qiagen DNeasy Blood Extraction Kit was used to extract genomic DNA from the blood cell samples.

The sample belongs to a study of cytomegalovirus exposure and HLA in healthy donors (dated by TCRdb to about 2017). About the study as a whole: In an earlier analysis of approximately 500 of the donors, approximately 260 Gb of sequence data and 90 million to 120 million unique TCR beta sequences from about 179 million T cells were reported. An early release that covered approximately 600 HLA-typed donors contained around 300 gigabases of sequencing data and 80 million or so unique TCR sequences. The genetic ancestry cluster associated with self-reported Caucasian donors included around four fifths of the 398 genotyped donors. The study aimed to test whether cataloging public T cell receptors could reveal signatures of past pathogen exposure. The T cell repertoires of several hundred subjects were profiled by immunosequencing and related to cytomegalovirus serostatus. Besides the first cohort of approximately 670 subjects, a separate validation cohort made up of roughly 130 different subjects was used. To predict cytomegalovirus infection status, the study brought together high-throughput TCR immunosequencing, statistical association of individual TCRs with disease status, and machine learning. A later analysis re-analyzed previously published TCR beta repertoires from 666 donors and added high-resolution HLA genotyping to study TCR occurrence patterns. Rather than using new phenotypic data, the later analysis identified candidate immune exposures from TCR beta sequences and from how often those sequences occurred across donors. An earlier analysis of approximately 580 of the donors used high-throughput TCR beta sequencing to judge whether each TCR beta V gene segment behaved as functional or pseudogenic. Donor age, sex, ethnicity and CMV serostatus were collected together with the repertoire data. A later genetic analysis used genome-wide SNP genotypes for about 60% of the 666 donors, treating that subset as a discovery cohort. Every repertoire in the discovery cohort had been generated on one and the same sequencing platform. HLA typing covered class I and class II loci at four-digit resolution. The number of typed donors differed by locus: roughly 629-640 for A, B, C, DRB1 and DQB1; approximately 540 for DQA1; about 600 for DPA1; and around 450 for DPB1. Five DR-DQ haplotypes were treated as single units for association and clustering because of strong linkage in the cohort. Among about 410 genotyped donors of the cohort, an average of approximately 200,000 unique TCR beta nucleotide sequences was sequenced per donor, of which about 20% were non-productive. The full study reports these points: V-gene and J-gene trimming of TCR beta chains was associated with a missense DCLRE1C variant in a later genetic analysis, and the association was replicated in an independent cohort. In the study, approximately 160 TCR beta chains were listed as associated with cytomegalovirus. According to a later analysis, most CMV-associated TCR beta chains appeared to be HLA-restricted, and the HLA associations seemed to be driven largely by CMV exposure. Specific HLA alleles were associated with around 18,000 TCR beta sequences at a false discovery rate of 0.05 in a later analysis. The only immune exposure information available for the cohort was CMV serostatus. When HLA alleles, especially DR and DQ, strongly co-occurred, attributing TCR associations to individual alleles was difficult. Most TCR sequences were observed very rarely across donors, whereas some public TCRs were present in many individuals. Only TCR beta chains were sequenced in this cohort, and the absence of alpha or paired-chain data limited detectable features. In an earlier analysis of fewer than 700 of the donors, most TCR beta V segments appeared in productive rearrangements about 87% or about 30% of the time, broadly matching IMGT annotations. Linkage disequilibrium might explain the correlated functional status among segregating V segments, but an unknown experimental factor could not be excluded. In a later analysis, the rate of TCR association differed among HLA loci, with DRB1 alleles having the most associated TCRs and HLA-C alleles having the fewest. A later analysis reported that several top co-occurrence clusters appeared linked to parvovirus B19, influenza, CMV and Epstein-Barr virus. It was suggested by the authors that the approach could potentially be generalized to other disease states and immunological phenotypes. Some IMGT-functional V segments, including TRBV6-2 and TRBV6-3, could not be told apart with the 87-base-pair reads, so those segments were excluded. A further reported finding was that TCR beta sequences accurately predicted the HLA-A and HLA-B alleles for most subjects in the first cohort. Because HLA typing was missing for some donors at each locus, association tests included only the typed subset. The sequencing pipeline was judged likely to have produced a cluster of highly shared sequence variants as a technical artifact. In vitro tests confirmed that a few of the cytomegalovirus-associated TCR beta chains recognize cytomegalovirus antigens. In a later analysis, HLA-associated TCR beta chains were found to be more clonally expanded and to have lower generation probabilities than equally common non-associated chains. Roughly uniform sequencing depth across donors was assumed in presence/absence analyses, although this assumption may not hold. Over 15 rarely observed V segments, including chromosome 9 orphons, were excluded from the earlier analysis of almost 600 of the donors because counts were too low. The classifier was reported to diagnose cytomegalovirus status with high specificity and sensitivity in both the original cohort and the validation cohort. According to a later genetic analysis, donors in an Asian-associated ancestry cluster had fewer N-insertions in productive TCRs than the approximately 610-donor mean.

The library was produced with the immunoSEQ multiplex PCR assay. For the multiplex PCR, a mixture combining 60 forward primers for TCR Vbeta segments and 13 reverse primers for TCR Jbeta segments was used. The CDR3 region of rearranged TCR beta genes was amplified from genomic DNA with a multiplex PCR assay. The Illumina HiSeq System was used to sequence the amplified TCR beta libraries as 87-base-pair reads. The authors' analysis ran thus. Across the 500 to 850 repertoires, a later analysis counted 60 million to 90 million unique TCR beta chains, 9.5 million to 13 million of which were shared by at least two donors. To remove PCR and sequencing errors, raw reads were error-corrected and collapsed into unique sequences using a nearest-neighbor algorithm that merged closely related sequences. Alignment of CDR3 sequences to IMGT reference sequences was used to assign V, D and J gene segments. For a sequence to be retained, a match of at least six nucleotides was required to both a V gene segment and a J gene segment. A rearrangement counted as productive if the CDR3 had no stop codons and remained in frame with V and J, and every other rearrangement counted as non-productive. Following IMGT convention, CDR3 was defined as the stretch from the second conserved V-encoded cysteine to the conserved J-encoded phenylalanine. The earlier analysis of 550 to 650 of the donors excluded any sequence lacking an unambiguous match to a single V gene segment. An earlier analysis of some 610 of the donors called V segments functional above 56.7% productive rearrangements and segregating when the between-donor standard deviation exceeded 5%. A statistical classification framework was built for diagnosing cytomegalovirus status from the catalog of TCR beta chain sequences. In a later analysis, V and J genes were assigned by comparing TCR nucleotide sequences against IMGT/GENE-DB human TR gene sequences. Using the TCRdist pipeline, a later analysis assigned CDR3 sequences along with most-parsimonious VDJ recombination scenarios. In a later analysis, each TCR beta chain was defined by its CDR3 amino acid sequence together with its V-gene family, and reads lacking a unique V-gene family were excluded. In a later analysis, a few hundred highly shared, low-generation-probability nucleotide sequences were removed to address suspected cross-contamination and a sequencing artifact. In a later analysis, a clonal expansion index for each public chain was calculated from normalized within-repertoire ranks of inferred template counts. A later analysis computed generation probabilities with a VDJ recombination model fitted to out-of-frame rearrangements, and checked the results against IGoR. A later analysis scored TCR-TCR, TCR-HLA and TCR-CMV co-occurrence with hypergeometric tests, applying a repertoire-size bias correction to TCR pairs. A later analysis estimated false discovery rates by permuting HLA or CMV assignments 20 times. In a later analysis, co-occurring TCRs were grouped using DBSCAN, and TCRdist sequence similarity was added for clustering within HLA-allele-positive subsets. For co-occurrence clustering, repertoires with fewer than 30,000 or more than 120,000 public chains were excluded, along with four to six repertoires with anomalous nucleotide sharing. TCRdb mirrors the immuneACCESS table, restricted to in-frame sequences. Some clones are absent from its copies; in checked studies, under half trace to an unresolved V gene, and the reason for the others is unknown. That table is the source of V, J and clone size, and D and trimming were worked out from the DNA. The sample table shows 120,000 to 150,000 clones, and over 75% are seen once. Of the sample, about 1.7% falls within the top ten clones.

The TCR sequence derives from a woman aged 25 to 39 in good health and CMV-seronegative. The sequenced material came from PBMCs. The chain links TRBV29-1 with TRBJ2-7; a tentative D match to TRBD2 spans 6 bases. The base sequence is TGCAGCGTTGTGGCCGGGGGAAGCTCCTACGAGCAGTACTTC. This is translated as CSVVAGGSSYEQYF.